A selection of T cell receptor beta chains follows, all from one sample in a study of cytomegalovirus exposure and HLA in healthy donors. Repertoires were generated with immunoSEQ multiplex PCR, while TCRdb's copy carries only in-frame clones and drops some. The sample yields about 180,000 clones, about four fifths seen once. Sequences were obtained from PBMCs. Receptors originate from a male donor in good health and CMV-seronegative. Both conserved end residues are part of each CDR3. The order of the fields is D gene, clone size, V gene, CDR3 length, J gene, CDR3 protein, CDR3 DNA. D genes are given only for firm matches. Clone size is shown for a subset of rows, as once, few, many or a class of expanded clone.

NA	NA	TRBV25-1	16	TRBJ1-3	CASSESGRVTGNTIYF	TGTGCCAGCAGTGAATCCGGCAGGGTGACTGGAAACACCATATATTTT
NA	NA	TRBV2	14	TRBJ1-5	CASRPGSQDQPQHF	TGTGCCAGCAGGCCGGGAAGTCAGGATCAGCCCCAGCATTTT
TRBD2	NA	TRBV4-3	20	TRBJ2-6	CASSQDSRREVSSGANVLTF	TGCGCCAGCAGCCAAGATTCTCGGCGGGAGGTGAGCTCTGGGGCCAACGTCCTGACTTTC
TRBD1	NA	TRBV30	14	TRBJ1-2	CAWRIKGAGAGYTF	TGTGCCTGGAGGATTAAGGGGGCTGGTGCCGGCTACACCTTC
TRBD1	NA	TRBV28	14	TRBJ2-1	CASNRQGSYNEQFF	TGTGCCAGCAACAGACAGGGTTCCTACAATGAGCAGTTCTTC
NA	once	TRBV7-9	12	TRBJ2-4	CASSPTGHIQYF	TGTGCCAGCAGCCCAACAGGGCACATTCAGTACTTC
NA	NA	TRBV28	14	TRBJ1-5	CASSPRYGKQPQHF	TGTGCCAGCAGTCCGCGGTACGGCAAACAGCCCCAGCATTTT
NA	NA	TRBV11-3	14	TRBJ1-1	CASSLGQGTSEAFF	TGTGCCAGCAGCTTAGGCCAGGGGACATCTGAAGCTTTCTTT
NA	few	TRBV2	11	TRBJ1-1	CASDKQGEAFF	TGTGCCAGCGATAAGCAGGGTGAAGCTTTCTTT
NA	NA	TRBV6-5	13	TRBJ2-1	CASSYSAGNEQFF	TGTGCCAGCAGTTACTCAGCGGGTAATGAGCAGTTCTTC
TRBD1	NA	TRBV5-1	15	TRBJ1-4	CASCRTGSTNEKLFF	TGCGCCAGCTGCCGGACAGGATCAACTAATGAAAAACTGTTTTTT
NA	NA	TRBV6-5	15	TRBJ1-6	CASSYSRTGDSPLHF	TGTGCCAGCAGTTACTCCCGGACGGGGGATTCACCCCTCCACTTT
NA	NA	TRBV15	16	TRBJ1-2	CATSRDTGVGGYGYTF	TGTGCCACCAGCAGAGATACGGGTGTAGGCGGCTATGGCTACACCTTC
TRBD1	NA	TRBV4-1	15	TRBJ1-5	CASSQAQGVYQPQHF	TGCGCCAGCAGCCAAGCGCAGGGGGTCTATCAGCCCCAGCATTTT
TRBD1	few	TRBV30	12	TRBJ1-1	CAWNRDRVEAFF	TGTGCCTGGAACCGGGACAGGGTTGAAGCTTTCTTT
NA	NA	TRBV6-5	14	TRBJ1-4	CASSSQWAGEKLFF	TGTGCCAGCAGCAGTCAGTGGGCTGGGGAAAAACTGTTTTTT
NA	NA	TRBV6-1	14	TRBJ1-2	CASSERQGLDGYTF	TGTGCCAGCAGTGAAAGGCAGGGTCTTGATGGCTACACCTTC
TRBD2	NA	TRBV14	17	TRBJ2-5	CASSQDYGTSVQETQYF	TGTGCCAGCAGCCAAGATTACGGGACTAGCGTCCAAGAGACCCAGTACTTC
NA	few	TRBV6-5	16	TRBJ1-1	CASSYKSGRANTEAFF	TGTGCCAGCAGTTACAAGAGCGGCAGAGCGAACACTGAAGCTTTCTTT
TRBD1	NA	TRBV6-1	18	TRBJ1-5	CASSEGTGSLGSNQPQHF	TGTGCCAGCAGTGAGGGGACAGGGAGCCTTGGGAGCAATCAGCCCCAGCATTTT
TRBD2	few	TRBV18	13	TRBJ2-7	CASSSGSPYEQYF	TGTGCCAGCTCAAGCGGGAGCCCCTACGAGCAGTACTTC
TRBD1	NA	TRBV6-4	15	TRBJ1-1	CASSDPPDRGSRAFF	TGTGCCAGCAGTGACCCCCCTGACAGGGGGAGTCGAGCTTTCTTT
NA	NA	TRBV6-5	13	TRBJ2-2	CASSYSYAGELFF	TGTGCCAGCAGTTACTCCTACGCCGGGGAGCTGTTTTTT
NA	NA	TRBV6-5	16	TRBJ2-3	CASSYGSGLGTDTQYF	TGTGCCAGCAGCTACGGGAGCGGTCTTGGCACAGATACGCAGTATTTT
TRBD1	NA	TRBV18	15	TRBJ1-1	CASSPGTGYYTEAFF	TGTGCCAGCTCACCAGGGACAGGGTATTATACTGAAGCTTTCTTT
NA	NA	TRBV21-1	14	TRBJ2-7	CASSKLLKRNEQYF	TGTGCCAGCAGCAAACTCCTCAAGAGGAACGAGCAGTACTTC
NA	few	TRBV4-3	15	TRBJ1-5	CASSQPLISGIPQHF	TGCGCCAGCAGCCAACCTTTAATTTCAGGGATTCCCCAGCATTTT
TRBD1	NA	TRBV6-5	14	TRBJ1-5	CASSSGQGDQPQHF	TGTGCCAGCAGCTCGGGACAGGGAGATCAGCCCCAGCATTTT
NA	NA	TRBV4-2	15	TRBJ2-3	CASSLSEASTDTQYF	TGTGCCAGCAGCCTGTCTGAAGCTAGCACAGATACGCAGTATTTT
TRBD2	NA	TRBV6-1	13	TRBJ2-1	CASIGGGRNEQFF	TGTGCCAGCATCGGGGGGGGGCGGAATGAGCAGTTCTTC
TRBD2	NA	TRBV5-1	16	TRBJ2-1	CASSLPGLAEFNEQFF	TGCGCCAGCAGCTTGCCTGGGCTAGCGGAGTTCAATGAGCAGTTCTTC
NA	NA	TRBV7-9	18	TRBJ2-1	CASSPKNGHLSSYNEQFF	TGTGCCAGCAGCCCGAAAAACGGACATTTAAGCTCCTACAATGAGCAGTTCTTC
NA	NA	TRBV30	16	TRBJ1-6	CAWSRWGGQSNSPLHF	TGTGCCTGGAGCCGCTGGGGAGGGCAAAGCAATTCACCCCTCCACTTT
NA	NA	TRBV2	13	TRBJ1-1	CASKTQVNTEAFF	TGTGCCAGCAAGACGCAGGTTAACACTGAAGCTTTCTTT
NA	NA	TRBV12-5	13	TRBJ1-5	CASARGVDQPQHF	TGTGCTAGTGCCCGGGGGGTAGATCAGCCCCAGCATTTT
TRBD2	NA	TRBV19	14	TRBJ2-3	CASSTSGNTDTQYF	TGTGCCAGTAGTACGAGCGGGAACACAGATACGCAGTATTTT
NA	NA	TRBV18	12	TRBJ1-2	CASSEGPYGYTF	TGTGCCAGTTCGGAGGGACCCTATGGCTACACCTTC
TRBD2	NA	TRBV29-1	14	TRBJ2-3	CSVGSGSGGDTQYF	TGCAGCGTGGGAAGCGGGAGCGGAGGAGATACGCAGTATTTT
NA	NA	TRBV6-6	11	TRBJ2-2	CASSGTGELFF	TGTGCCAGCAGTGGGACTGGGGAGCTGTTTTTT
TRBD1	few	TRBV5-6	16	TRBJ1-5	CASSLRGQANNQPQHF	TGTGCCAGCAGCTTGAGAGGACAGGCCAACAATCAGCCCCAGCATTTT